The clone carrying this T cell receptor beta chain was seen just once. This sample was taken from a study of blood T cell repertoires in COVID-19. Across the whole study: Acute and convalescent COVID-19 samples came from the United States, Italy and Spain.

This CDR3 contains 18 residues. The V end lost 3 bases, the J end lost 1 base, and 22 bases lay between the germline ends. Germline V gene lookup returns CDR1 DFQATT and CDR2 SNEGSKA (reference sequence). Original data processing: Nucleated cell counts were estimated from reference gene primer amplification. The assay was immunoSEQ multiplex PCR, and TCRdb's table has in-frame clones only and misses some. That table supplies the V and J calls and clone size; D and trimming were determined from the DNA. The table includes about 300,000 clones, about 89% detected once. Recruits, aged roughly 18 to 90 years, lived in 20 to 30 US areas. Cohorts were assigned according to the clinical history that participants reported.

The chain recombines TRBV20-1 with TRBJ2-1; TRBD1 might be the D (6 bases). This clonotype was obtained from a woman between 18 and 29 years old who had recovered from COVID-19. The material sequenced was PBMCs or T cells enriched from blood (not recorded which). CDR3 residues: CSASSSRGKGSSYNEQFF. CDR3 in DNA: TGCAGTGCTAGTTCCTCGAGGGGGAAGGGGTCATCCTACAATGAGCAGTTCTTC.